The entry below gives a single TCR beta chain sequence along with its context. These data come from a study of cytomegalovirus exposure and HLA in healthy donors. Primers included in the PCR were 60 Vbeta and 13 Jbeta primers. Clones were sequenced by immunoSEQ multiplex PCR, and TCRdb holds only the in-frame ones, with some missing. The table has 180,000 or so clones, about 83% seen once. This receptor was obtained from a female donor in good health and CMV-seronegative. Sequences were obtained from PBMCs.

As DNA, the CDR3 is TGTGCCAGCAGTGAAGCAGCTAGCGAGGACGAGCAGTACTTC. Its translation is CASSEAASEDEQYF. The genes are TRBV2 and TRBJ2-7; a weak D match, TRBD2 (6 bases). Trimming removed 0 bases from V and 5 bases from J, with 11 bases in between. CDR1 SNHLY and CDR2 FYNNEI come from the germline V gene. The CDR3 extends over 14 amino acids.